Listed below are T cell receptor beta chains from one sample, sequenced in a study of T cell responses to AZD1222 COVID-19 vaccine. The assay was immunoSEQ multiplex PCR, and TCRdb's table has in-frame clones only and misses some. The data contain 100,000 or so clones, less than 90% of them singletons. Sequenced material: peripheral blood, taken on day 0 of AZD1222 vaccination. The receptors originated from an adult in good health. The CDR3 runs from the conserved cysteine through the conserved F or W. Fields, in order: CDR3 protein, CDR3 DNA, clone size, D gene, J gene, V gene. A D gene is named only where the DNA matches it firmly. A clone size is listed for some rows: how often the clone was seen (once, few, many), or a class if it is expanded.

CDR3: CASSQDYGDRADEQFF; DNA: TGTGCCAGCAGCCAAGATTATGGGGACAGGGCGGATGAGCAGTTCTTC; size: NA; D: TRBD1; J: TRBJ2-1; V: TRBV4-2
CDR3: CASRAASSAEAFF; DNA: TGTGCCAGCAGGGCCGCCTCATCGGCTGAAGCTTTCTTT; size: few; D: NA; J: TRBJ1-1; V: TRBV6-5
CDR3: CSVEDHEDRTHEKLFF; DNA: TGCAGCGTTGAAGATCATGAGGACAGGACCCATGAAAAACTGTTTTTT; size: NA; D: TRBD1; J: TRBJ1-4; V: TRBV29-1
CDR3: CASSLGSFGQEYEQYF; DNA: TGTGCCAGCAGCTTAGGGTCCTTTGGACAGGAGTACGAGCAGTACTTC; size: NA; D: TRBD1; J: TRBJ2-7; V: TRBV11-2
CDR3: CASSALGVSGFIEQFF; DNA: TGTGCCAGCAGCGCTCTAGGGGTTAGCGGCTTCATAGAGCAGTTCTTC; size: NA; D: NA; J: TRBJ2-1; V: TRBV7-9
CDR3: CASRRERASATEAFF; DNA: TGTGCCAGCAGACGTGAGAGGGCTTCAGCCACTGAAGCTTTCTTT; size: NA; D: NA; J: TRBJ1-1; V: TRBV2
CDR3: CASTPGQGASWQYF; DNA: TGTGCCAGCACTCCGGGACAGGGGGCTTCTTGGCAGTACTTC; size: few; D: TRBD1; J: TRBJ2-7; V: TRBV18
CDR3: CASSLIREGYTF; DNA: TGTGCCAGCAGCTTAATCAGGGAGGGCTACACCTTC; size: NA; D: NA; J: TRBJ1-2; V: TRBV7-2
CDR3: CASSSTGYQGEQYF; DNA: TGTGCCAGCAGTTCGACAGGTTATCAAGGCGAGCAGTACTTC; size: NA; D: NA; J: TRBJ2-7; V: TRBV6-5
CDR3: CASSPGQRTDTQYF; DNA: TGTGCCAGCAGCCCAGGACAGCGCACAGATACGCAGTATTTT; size: NA; D: NA; J: TRBJ2-3; V: TRBV9
CDR3: CASSQGQGTEAFF; DNA: TGTGCCAGCAGCCAGGGACAGGGGACTGAAGCTTTCTTT; size: NA; D: TRBD1; J: TRBJ1-1; V: TRBV16